The rows below give T cell receptor beta chains drawn from one sample of a study of blood T cells in healthy people across ages. MiXCR was run by TCRdb on the 5' RACE reads, yielding one entry per CDR3 protein. The table has about a million distinct CDR3 sequences, around 54% seen once. The material sequenced was blood. The source of these receptors is an older woman in good health. Both conserved end residues are part of each CDR3. The D gene is left open where the match is weak. Where a row states a size, it is once, few, many or the class of an expanded clone; other rows omit it.

j_call clone_size d_call v_call cdr3_aa cdr3_nt
TRBJ2-5 . TRBD1 TRBV5-1 CASSWRAGGLETQYF TGCGCCAGCAGCTGGAGGGCAGGGGGCTTGGAGACCCAGTACTTC
TRBJ2-5 . TRBD1 TRBV6-6 CASSYRGPGETQYF TGTGCCAGCAGTTACAGGGGGCCAGGAGAGACCCAGTACTTC
TRBJ2-3 few . TRBV11-2 CASSLGVTTDTQYF TGTGCCAGCAGCTTAGGCGTAACCACAGATACGCAGTATTTT
TRBJ1-2 . . TRBV24-1 CATSERQFPYGYTF TGTGCCACCAGTGAACGACAGTTTCCCTATGGCTACACCTTC
TRBJ1-2 . . TRBV6-2/TRBV6-3 CASTSGGSNGYTF TGTGCCAGCACCTCCGGGGGGTCGAATGGCTACACCTTC
TRBJ1-4 . . TRBV20-1 CSAREGSRNEKLFF TGCAGTGCTAGAGAAGGGAGCCGAAATGAAAAACTGTTTTTT
TRBJ1-2 . . TRBV20-1 CSARGAGKKGGYTF TGCAGTGCTAGAGGGGCAGGGAAAAAAGGTGGCTACACCTTC
TRBJ2-5 . TRBD2 TRBV3-1 CASSQPLPAGGPEETQYF TGTGCCAGCAGCCAACCCCTTCCTGCGGGAGGGCCCGAGGAGACCCAGTACTTC
TRBJ2-3 few . TRBV15 CATSPLRSGLAMGTDTQYF TGTGCCACCAGTCCTCTCCGCTCTGGGCTAGCAATGGGGACAGATACGCAGTATTTT
TRBJ2-7 . . TRBV20-1 CSVFRGLANNPYEQYF TGCAGTGTCTTCCGGGGGCTAGCCAACAACCCCTACGAGCAGTACTTC
TRBJ1-6 . . TRBV12-3/TRBV12-4 CASSLYGGSPLHF TGTGCCAGCAGTTTGTACGGGGGGTCACCCCTCCACTTT
TRBJ2-3 . . TRBV10-3 CAIEGPSADTQYF TGTGCCATCGAGGGGCCGAGCGCAGATACGCAGTATTTT
TRBJ2-1 . . TRBV11-2 CASRGATVNEQFF TGTGCCAGCAGGGGAGCTACAGTCAATGAGCAGTTCTTC
TRBJ1-2 . . TRBV7-9 CASSPQVGSRGYTF TGTGCCAGCAGCCCGCAGGTTGGGAGTCGCGGCTACACCTTC
TRBJ2-3 . TRBD1 TRBV11-2 CASSFSGTGARGDTQYF TGTGCCAGCAGCTTCTCTGGGACAGGGGCACGAGGAGATACGCAGTATTTT
TRBJ2-2 . TRBD1 TRBV2 CASSPTEGTAYTGELFF TGTGCCAGCAGTCCCACCGAAGGGACAGCCTACACCGGGGAGCTGTTTTTT
TRBJ2-5 . . TRBV7-2 CASRVQRDQETQYF TGTGCCAGCAGGGTTCAGCGGGACCAAGAGACCCAGTACTTC
TRBJ1-5 . . TRBV28 CASSFAEFNQPQHF TGTGCCAGCAGTTTTGCCGAATTCAATCAGCCCCAGCATTTT
TRBJ2-2 . . TRBV28 CASSLKGYGELFF TGTGCCAGCAGTTTAAAAGGTTACGGGGAGCTGTTTTTT
TRBJ2-3 . TRBD2 TRBV3-1 CASSPHIAGGDTQYF TGTGCCAGCAGCCCGCACATAGCGGGAGGGGATACGCAGTATTTT
TRBJ2-7 . TRBD1 TRBV28 CASREGQGEPYEQYF TGTGCCAGCAGGGAGGGACAGGGGGAGCCCTACGAGCAGTACTTC
TRBJ2-5 . . TRBV7-2 CASSRRGQGGEETQYF TGTGCCAGCAGCCGCCGGGGGCAGGGAGGCGAAGAGACCCAGTACTTC